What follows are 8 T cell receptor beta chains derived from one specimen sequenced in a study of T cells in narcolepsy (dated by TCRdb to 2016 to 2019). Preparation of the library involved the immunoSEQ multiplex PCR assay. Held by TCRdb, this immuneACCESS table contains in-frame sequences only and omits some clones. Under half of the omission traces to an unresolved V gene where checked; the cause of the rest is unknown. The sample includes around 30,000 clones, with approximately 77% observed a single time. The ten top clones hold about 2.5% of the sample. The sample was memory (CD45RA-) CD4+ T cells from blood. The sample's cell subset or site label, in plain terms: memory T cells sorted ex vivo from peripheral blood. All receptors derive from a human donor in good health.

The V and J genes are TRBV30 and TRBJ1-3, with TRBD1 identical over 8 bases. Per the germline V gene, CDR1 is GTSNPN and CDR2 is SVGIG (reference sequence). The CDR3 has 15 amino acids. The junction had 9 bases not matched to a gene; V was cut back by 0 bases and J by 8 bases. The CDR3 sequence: CAWSVPGQGADTIYF. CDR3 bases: TGTGCCTGGAGTGTACCCGGGCAGGGGGCGGACACCATATATTTT.

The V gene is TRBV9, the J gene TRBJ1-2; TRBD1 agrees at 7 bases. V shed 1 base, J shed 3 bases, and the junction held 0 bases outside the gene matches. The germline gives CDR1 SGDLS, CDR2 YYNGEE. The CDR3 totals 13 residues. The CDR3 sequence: CASSVTGDYGYTF. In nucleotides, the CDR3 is TGTGCCAGCAGCGTAACAGGGGACTATGGCTACACCTTC.

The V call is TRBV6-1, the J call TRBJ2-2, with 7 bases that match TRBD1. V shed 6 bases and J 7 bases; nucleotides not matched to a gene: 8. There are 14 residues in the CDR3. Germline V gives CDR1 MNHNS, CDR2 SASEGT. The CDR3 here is CASSSRQGNGELFF. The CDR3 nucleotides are TGTGCCAGCAGCTCTCGACAGGGTAACGGGGAGCTGTTTTTT.

CDR3 loop: CASSEFRVPDTQYF. CDR3 coding DNA: TGCGCCAGCAGTGAGTTCAGGGTCCCAGATACGCAGTATTTT. The chain recombines TRBV10-1 with TRBJ2-3; D might be TRBD1 (5 bases). The CDR3 contains 14 residues. Trimming removed 1 base at V and 4 bases at J, with 9 bases between. Germline lookup yields CDR1 WNHNN and CDR2 SYGVQD (reference sequence).

Here the CDR3 reads CASSLSGGGADTQYF. CDR3 DNA: TGCGCCAGCAGCTTAAGCGGGGGCGGCGCAGATACGCAGTATTTT. This rearrangement joins TRBV5-1 to TRBJ2-3; 8 positions agree with TRBD2. J gave up 4 bases and V 2 bases, and 6 bases lay outside the gene matches. Germline V CDR1 and CDR2: SGHRS, YFSETQ. The CDR3 spans 15 residues.

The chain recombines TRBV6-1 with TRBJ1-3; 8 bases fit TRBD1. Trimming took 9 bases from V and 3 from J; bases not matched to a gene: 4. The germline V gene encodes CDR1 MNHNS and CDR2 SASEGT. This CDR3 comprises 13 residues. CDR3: CASQGAVGNTIYF. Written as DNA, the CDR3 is TGTGCCAGTCAGGGGGCGGTTGGAAACACCATATATTTT.

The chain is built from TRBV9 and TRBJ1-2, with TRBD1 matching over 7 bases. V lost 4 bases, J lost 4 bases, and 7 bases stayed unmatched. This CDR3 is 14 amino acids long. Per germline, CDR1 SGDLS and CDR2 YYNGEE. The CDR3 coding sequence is TGTGCCAGCAGCCCGACAGGGAGCGTCTATGGCTACACCTTC. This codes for CASSPTGSVYGYTF. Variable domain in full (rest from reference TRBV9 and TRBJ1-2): DSGVTQTPKHLITATGQRVTLRCSPRSGDLSVYWYQQSLDQGLQFLIQYYNGEERAKGNILERFSAQQFPDLHSELNLSSLELGDSALYFCASSPTGSVYGYTFGSGTRLTVV.

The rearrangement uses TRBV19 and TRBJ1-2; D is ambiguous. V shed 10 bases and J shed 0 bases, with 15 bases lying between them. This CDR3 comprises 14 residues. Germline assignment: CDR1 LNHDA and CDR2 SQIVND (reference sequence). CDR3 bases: TGTGCCACCCGCGCGATGGCAGCTAACTATGGCTACACCTTC. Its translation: CATRAMAANYGYTF. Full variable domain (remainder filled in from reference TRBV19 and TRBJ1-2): DGGITQSPKYLFRKEGQNVTLSCEQNLNHDAMYWYRQDPGQGLRLIYYSQIVNDFQKGDIAEGYSVSREKKESFPLTVTSAQKNPTAFYLCATRAMAANYGYTFGSGTRLTVV.